These T cell receptor beta chains were read from a single sample in a study of identical twins. TCRdb processed the 5' RACE reads anew with MiXCR; each CDR3 protein has one entry. Of hundreds of thousands of distinct CDR3 sequences detected, around 12% appear once; the ten largest clones hold roughly 1.6%. This sample was shared with a second study, whose subject was yellow fever vaccine responses in identical twins.

Sequencing input: PBMCs. These receptors came from a woman between 18 and 30 years old in good health. Both conserved end residues are part of each CDR3. The order of the fields is D gene, V gene, J gene, clone size, CDR3 length, CDR3 DNA, CDR3 protein. A D gene is named only where the DNA matches it firmly. Clone size appears in some rows only: once, few, many, or a class for an expanded clone.

>NA|TRBV28|TRBJ2-5|NA|11
TGTGCCAGCACGGCCCAAGAGACCCAGTACTTC
CASTAQETQYF
>TRBD1|TRBV12-3/TRBV12-4|TRBJ1-3|many|15
TGTGCCAGCAGCCTACAGGGGCGAAACGGAAACACCATATATTTT
CASSLQGRNGNTIYF
>NA|TRBV9|TRBJ2-1|NA|16
TGTGCCAGCAATGGGTTTTCTCCGAAGTCCTACAATGAGCAGTTCTTC
CASNGFSPKSYNEQFF
>TRBD2|TRBV4-1|TRBJ2-7|few|15
TGCGCCAGCAGCCAAGGACTAGCGGGATTCAGCGAGCAGTACTTC
CASSQGLAGFSEQYF
>NA|TRBV12-3/TRBV12-4|TRBJ1-4|few|14
TGTGCCAGCAGCCCACCCGGACAGCAGGGAAAACTGTTTTTT
CASSPPGQQGKLFF
>NA|TRBV20-1|TRBJ1-1|few|14
TGCAGTGCTAGAGGTTCGGCAGTCGACACTGAAGCTTTCTTT
CSARGSAVDTEAFF
>NA|TRBV5-1|TRBJ2-3|few|20
TGCGCCAGCAGCTTGTCGGTGGGGACCCGAGCGCAATTAAGGACAGATACGCAGTATTTT
CASSLSVGTRAQLRTDTQYF
>NA|TRBV12-3/TRBV12-4|TRBJ1-2|NA|12
TGTGCCAGCAGTTTACTCCTCTATGGCTACACCTTC
CASSLLLYGYTF
>TRBD2|TRBV10-3|TRBJ2-7|few|14
TGTGCCATCGGTACGACGGGAGGGTTCTACGAGCAGTACTTC
CAIGTTGGFYEQYF
>NA|TRBV20-1|TRBJ1-5|many|13
TGCAGTGCTAGAGTAGGGGAGAATCAGCCCCAGCATTTT
CSARVGENQPQHF
>NA|TRBV9|TRBJ1-5|many|13
TGTGCCAGCAGCCCCCACCTCAATCAGCCCCAGCATTTT
CASSPHLNQPQHF
>NA|TRBV29-1|TRBJ1-1|few|13
TGCAGCGTTATCAGAGGTCGGAACACTGAAGCTTTCTTT
CSVIRGRNTEAFF
>TRBD2|TRBV6-5|TRBJ2-3|many|16
TGTGCCAGCAGTTACACCCTAGCGGAGGGCACAGATACGCAGTATTTT
CASSYTLAEGTDTQYF
>TRBD1|TRBV12-3/TRBV12-4|TRBJ1-1|few|13
TGTGCCAGCAGACCAACAGGGGACCCTGAAGCTTTCTTT
CASRPTGDPEAFF
>NA|TRBV4-1|TRBJ2-1|few|14
TGCGCCAGCAGCCAAGCGGCAGGGTACAATGAGCAGTTCTTC
CASSQAAGYNEQFF
>NA|TRBV20-1|TRBJ2-1|few|11
TGCAGTGCTCACGGACTAAATGAGCAGTTCTTC
CSAHGLNEQFF
>TRBD1|TRBV9|TRBJ1-2|NA|15
TGTGCCAGCAGTCTCAACCGGGACAGGGAGTACGGCTACACCTTC
CASSLNRDREYGYTF
>NA|TRBV3-1|TRBJ1-2|many|13
TGTGCCAGCAGCCCCGCCAGCGTATATGGCTACACCTTC
CASSPASVYGYTF
>TRBD2|TRBV24-1|TRBJ2-3|few|14
TGTGCCACCAGTCTTGCGGGGGGCATAAATACGCAGTATTTT
CATSLAGGINTQYF
>NA|TRBV6-1|TRBJ1-1|NA|16
TGTGCCAGCAGAGACAGGTACGGGAAGTGGGACACTGAAGCTTTCTTT
CASRDRYGKWDTEAFF
>TRBD1|TRBV10-2|TRBJ2-5|NA|16
TGCGCCAGCAGTACACAGGGGTTCGGTTTCCAAGAGACCCAGTACTTC
CASSTQGFGFQETQYF
>TRBD1|TRBV20-1|TRBJ2-1|many|14
TGCAGTGCAACCGGGACAGGAGGGAACAATGAGCAGTTCTTC
CSATGTGGNNEQFF
>NA|TRBV4-1|TRBJ1-4|few|14
TGCGCCAGCAGCCAATTAATAGTTAATGAAAAACTGTTTTTT
CASSQLIVNEKLFF
>TRBD2|TRBV20-1|TRBJ2-3|few|13
TGCAGTGCTAGGGGACTAAACACAGATACGCAGTATTTT
CSARGLNTDTQYF
>NA|TRBV3-1|TRBJ2-1|many|13
TGTGCCAGCAGCCAAGGGGTAGTCAATGAGCAGTTCTTC
CASSQGVVNEQFF
>NA|TRBV7-9|TRBJ1-1|few|14
TGTGCCAGCAGCAGAGATGGGGGCAACACTGAAGCTTTCTTT
CASSRDGGNTEAFF
>NA|TRBV7-8|TRBJ1-3|few|15
TGTGCCAGCAGCTTTGGGTCAGACTCTGGAAACACCATATATTTT
CASSFGSDSGNTIYF
>NA|TRBV15|TRBJ2-5|NA|15
TGTGCCACCAGCAGAGATCTAGGTGGGGGGGAGACCCAGTACTTC
CATSRDLGGGETQYF
>NA|TRBV7-9|TRBJ2-5|NA|15
TGTGCCAGCAGCCTGCGAGGGGCGATCCAAGAGACCCAGTACTTC
CASSLRGAIQETQYF
>TRBD1|TRBV5-6|TRBJ1-2|few|13
TGTGCCAGCAGCTGGGGGGACAGAGATGGCTACACCTTC
CASSWGDRDGYTF
>TRBD1|TRBV9|TRBJ2-1|many|16
TGTGCCAGCAACACCCCGAGTACAGGGGGCTACAATGAGCAGTTCTTC
CASNTPSTGGYNEQFF
>NA|TRBV7-2|TRBJ1-2|NA|14
TGTGCCAGCAGCCTCGGCTATGGGGTGGATGGCTACACCTTC
CASSLGYGVDGYTF
>NA|TRBV12-3/TRBV12-4|TRBJ2-3|many|13
TGTGCCAGCAGTTTAGGGGGACCAGATACGCAGTATTTT
CASSLGGPDTQYF
>NA|TRBV7-2|TRBJ1-2|NA|19
TGTGCCAGCTGTTTAGCGGGGGGGGGGTCGCTGGGCTCTAACTATGGCTACACCTTC
CASCLAGGGSLGSNYGYTF